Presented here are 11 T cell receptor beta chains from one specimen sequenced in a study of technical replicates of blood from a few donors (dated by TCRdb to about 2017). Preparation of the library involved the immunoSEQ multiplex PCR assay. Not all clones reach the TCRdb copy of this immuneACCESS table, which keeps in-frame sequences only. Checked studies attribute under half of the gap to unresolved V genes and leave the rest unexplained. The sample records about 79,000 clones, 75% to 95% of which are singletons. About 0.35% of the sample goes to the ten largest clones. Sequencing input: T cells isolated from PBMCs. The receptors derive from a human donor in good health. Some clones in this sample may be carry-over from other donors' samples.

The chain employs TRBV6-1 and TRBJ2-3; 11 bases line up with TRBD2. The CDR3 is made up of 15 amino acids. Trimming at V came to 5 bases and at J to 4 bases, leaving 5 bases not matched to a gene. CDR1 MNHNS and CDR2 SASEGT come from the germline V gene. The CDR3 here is CASSRGLADADTQYF. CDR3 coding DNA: TGTGCCAGCAGTCGGGGACTAGCGGATGCAGATACGCAGTATTTT.

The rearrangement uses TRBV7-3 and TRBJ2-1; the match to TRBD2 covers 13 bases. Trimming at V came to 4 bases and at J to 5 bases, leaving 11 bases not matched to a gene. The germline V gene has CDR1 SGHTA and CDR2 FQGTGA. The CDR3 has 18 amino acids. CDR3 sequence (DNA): TGTGCCAGCAGCTCCGGACTAGCGGGAGTCGGGATAGACAATGAGCAGTTCTTC. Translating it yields CASSSGLAGVGIDNEQFF. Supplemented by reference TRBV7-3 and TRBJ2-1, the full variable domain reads GAGVSQTPSNKVTEKGKYVELRCDPISGHTALYWYRQSLGQGPEFLIYFQGTGAADDSGLPNDRFFAVRPEGSVSTLKIQRTERGDSAVYLCASSSGLAGVGIDNEQFFGPGTRLTVL.

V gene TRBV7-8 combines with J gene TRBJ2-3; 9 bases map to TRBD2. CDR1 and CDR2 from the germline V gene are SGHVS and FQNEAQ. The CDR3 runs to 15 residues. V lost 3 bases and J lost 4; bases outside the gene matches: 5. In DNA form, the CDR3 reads TGTGCCAGCAGCTTCTTGCGGGAGGGCTCAGATACGCAGTATTTT. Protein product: CASSFLREGSDTQYF.

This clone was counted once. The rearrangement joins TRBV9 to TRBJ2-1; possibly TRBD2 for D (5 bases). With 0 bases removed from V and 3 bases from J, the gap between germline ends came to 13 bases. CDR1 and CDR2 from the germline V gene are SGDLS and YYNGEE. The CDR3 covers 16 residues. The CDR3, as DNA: TGTGCCAGCAGCGTAGAGGTGGGAGCCGGCTACAATGAGCAGTTCTTC. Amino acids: CASSVEVGAGYNEQFF.

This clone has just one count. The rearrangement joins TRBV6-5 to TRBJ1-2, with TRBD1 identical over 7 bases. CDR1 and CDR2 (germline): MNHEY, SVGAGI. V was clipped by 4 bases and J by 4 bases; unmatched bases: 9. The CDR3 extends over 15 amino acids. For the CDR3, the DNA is TGTGCCAGCAGTTCGGGGACAGTAACTCTCTATGGCTACACCTTC. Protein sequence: CASSSGTVTLYGYTF.

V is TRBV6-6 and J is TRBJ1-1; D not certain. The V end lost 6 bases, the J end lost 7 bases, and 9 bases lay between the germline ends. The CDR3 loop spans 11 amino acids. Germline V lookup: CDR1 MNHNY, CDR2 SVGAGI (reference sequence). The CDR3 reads CASRTGGEAFF. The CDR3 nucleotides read TGTGCCAGCAGGACTGGAGGTGAAGCTTTCTTT.

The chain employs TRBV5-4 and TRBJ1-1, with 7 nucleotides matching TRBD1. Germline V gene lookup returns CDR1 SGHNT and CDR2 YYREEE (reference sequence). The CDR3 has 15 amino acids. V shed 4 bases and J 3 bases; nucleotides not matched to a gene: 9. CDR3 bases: TGTGCCAGCAGCGGCGGGACAGAGATTTACACTGAAGCTTTCTTT. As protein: CASSGGTEIYTEAFF. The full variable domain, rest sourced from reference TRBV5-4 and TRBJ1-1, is ETGVTQSPTHLIKTRGQQVTLRCSSQSGHNTVSWYQQALGQGPQFIFQYYREEENGRGNFPPRFSGLQFPNYSSELNVNALELDDSALYLCASSGGTEIYTEAFFGQGTRLTVV.

In DNA form, the CDR3 reads TGTGCCAGCAGTCCGGGACTAGCGGGAGGCAATACGCAGTATTTT. Translated, it gives CASSPGLAGGNTQYF. V is TRBV6-5 and J is TRBJ2-3, with TRBD2 matching over 15 bases. V lost 5 bases and J lost 7; bases outside the gene matches: 4. CDR1 is MNHEY, CDR2 SVGAGI, per germline. The CDR3 has 15 residues.

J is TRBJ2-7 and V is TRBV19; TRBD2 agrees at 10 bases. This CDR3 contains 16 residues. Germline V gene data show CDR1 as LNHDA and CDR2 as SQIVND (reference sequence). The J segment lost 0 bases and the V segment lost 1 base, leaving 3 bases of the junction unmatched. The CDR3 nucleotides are TGTGCCAGTAGTATAGGAACTAGCGGGGTCTCCTACGAGCAGTACTTC. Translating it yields CASSIGTSGVSYEQYF.

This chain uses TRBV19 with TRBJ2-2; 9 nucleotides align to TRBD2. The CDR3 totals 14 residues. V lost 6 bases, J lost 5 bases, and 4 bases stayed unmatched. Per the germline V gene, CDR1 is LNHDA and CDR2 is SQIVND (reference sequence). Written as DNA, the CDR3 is TGTGCCAGTAGAGAGCGGGAGGTTACCGGGGAGCTGTTTTTT. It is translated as CASREREVTGELFF. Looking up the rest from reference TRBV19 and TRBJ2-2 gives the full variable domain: DGGITQSPKYLFRKEGQNVTLSCEQNLNHDAMYWYRQDPGQGLRLIYYSQIVNDFQKGDIAEGYSVSREKKESFPLTVTSAQKNPTAFYLCASREREVTGELFFGEGSRLTVL.

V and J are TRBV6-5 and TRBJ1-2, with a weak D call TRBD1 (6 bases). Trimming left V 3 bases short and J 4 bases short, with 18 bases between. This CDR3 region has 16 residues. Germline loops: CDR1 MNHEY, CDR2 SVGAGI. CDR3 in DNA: TGTGCCAGCAGTTATGGGTCCCAGGGGCGTCTCTATGGCTACACCTTC. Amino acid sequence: CASSYGSQGRLYGYTF.